This T cell receptor beta chain was sequenced for a study of blood T cell repertoires in COVID-19. As for the study in general: Samples of COVID-19 (acute and convalescent) were obtained from the United States, Italy and Spain.

Seattle patients were enrolled while actively infected and followed longitudinally. Per the authors' pipeline: Reference gene primer amplification gave estimated nucleated cell counts. Produced via immunoSEQ multiplex PCR; TCRdb's table is partial and in-frame only. Clone size and V and J calls were adopted from that table, with D and trimming inferred from the DNA. The table records fewer than 350,000 clones, roughly 87% of them present only once. V shed 5 bases and J shed 4 bases, with 12 bases lying between them. The CDR3 extends over 14 amino acids. Germline V lookup: CDR1 SEHNR, CDR2 FQNEAQ (reference sequence).

The chain links TRBV7-9 to TRBJ2-1; tentative D call: TRBD1 (5 bases). The sequence derives from a man aged 30 to 39 with COVID-19, enrolled during active disease. Sequenced input: peripheral blood. CDR3 residues: CASSHRQIYNEQFF. DNA of the CDR3: TGTGCCAGCAGCCACCGACAGATATACAATGAGCAGTTCTTC.